The clone carrying this T cell receptor beta chain was recorded a few times. Each donor was a healthy Caucasian individual from Russia, aged 6 to 90. Per-sample PBMC isolation yielded at least 7 million cells. This record belongs to a study of blood T cells in healthy people across ages. Germline-derived CDR1 and CDR2 are SGHTA and FQGNSA. The CDR3 runs to 14 residues. The second PCR ran about 6 to 12 cycles with a sample-barcoded 5' primer and J-beta primers. TCRdb ran MiXCR on the 5' RACE reads and lists one entry per CDR3 protein. The sample has hundreds of thousands of distinct CDR3 sequences, roughly 44% seen once.

Sequences were obtained from blood. The receptor was isolated from a man in his fifties or sixties in good health. This chain joins TRBV7-2 and TRBJ2-7; weak D call: TRBD1 (5 bases). The better agreement between TRBJ2-5 and the DNA end casts doubt on the J call. CDR3: CASSHFDSQETQYF. CDR3 in DNA: TGTGCCAGCAGCCACTTCGACAGTCAAGAGACCCAGTACTTC.